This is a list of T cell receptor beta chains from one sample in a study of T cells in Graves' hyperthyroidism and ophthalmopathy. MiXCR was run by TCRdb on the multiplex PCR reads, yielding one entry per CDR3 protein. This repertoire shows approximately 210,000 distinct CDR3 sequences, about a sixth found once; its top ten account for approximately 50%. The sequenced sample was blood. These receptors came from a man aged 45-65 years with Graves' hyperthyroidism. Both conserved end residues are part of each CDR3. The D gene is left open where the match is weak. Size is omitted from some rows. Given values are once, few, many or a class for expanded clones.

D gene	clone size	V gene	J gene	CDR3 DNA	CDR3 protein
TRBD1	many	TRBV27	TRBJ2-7	TGTGCCAGCAGTTTAGTTATGGGACAGGGGGCTGTCGAGCAGTACTTC	CASSLVMGQGAVEQYF
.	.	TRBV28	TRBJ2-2	TGTGCCAGCAGCCGACTAGGCGGGATTAACACCGGGGAGCTGTTTTTT	CASSRLGGINTGELFF
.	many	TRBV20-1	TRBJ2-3	TGCAGTGCTCCCAGCGGCCCAACCGGAGATACGCAGTATTTT	CSAPSGPTGDTQYF
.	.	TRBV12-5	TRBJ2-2	TGTGCTAGTGGTTTGGTACTAGCACAGAACACCGGGGAGCTGTTTTTT	CASGLVLAQNTGELFF
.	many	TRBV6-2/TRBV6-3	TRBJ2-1	TGTGCCAGCAGTTACCCGAGTGGGCAGTTCTTC	CASSYPSGQFF
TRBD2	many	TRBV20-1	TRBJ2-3	TGCAGTGCTGGGGGGGGGACTAGGCCAGATACGCAGTATTTT	CSAGGGTRPDTQYF
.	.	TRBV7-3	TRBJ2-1	TGTGCCAGCAGCTTAAGCGCCGCCGACTACAATGAGCAGTTCTTC	CASSLSAADYNEQFF
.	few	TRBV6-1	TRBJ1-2	TGTGCCAGCAGTCAGTTCGGGGGTTTATTTAACTATGGCTACACCTTC	CASSQFGGLFNYGYTF
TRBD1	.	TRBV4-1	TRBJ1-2	TGCGCCAGCAGCCAGCCGGACAGGGCGCACTATGGCTACACCTTC	CASSQPDRAHYGYTF
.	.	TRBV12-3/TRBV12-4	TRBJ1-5	TGTGCCAGCAGTTTAGTACAGAGAAGCAATCAGCCCCAGCATTTT	CASSLVQRSNQPQHF
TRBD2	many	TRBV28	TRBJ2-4	TGTGCCAGCAGTCCCGCGACTAGCGGGATATCCAAAAACATTCAGTACTTC	CASSPATSGISKNIQYF
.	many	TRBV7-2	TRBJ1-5	TGTGCCAGCAGCTTAGAAGGGGTATATAGCAATCAGCCCCAGCATTTT	CASSLEGVYSNQPQHF
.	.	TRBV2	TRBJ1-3	TGTGCCAGCAATTCTCAGGGAGGAGGAAACACCATATATTTT	CASNSQGGGNTIYF
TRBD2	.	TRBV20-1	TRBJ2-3	TGCAGTGCTAGAGTCGGTAGCGGGAGTGTGCGTACGCAGTATTTT	CSARVGSGSVRTQYF
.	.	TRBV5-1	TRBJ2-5	TGCGCCAGCAGCTTCCAGGACAACCAAGAGACCCAGTACTTC	CASSFQDNQETQYF
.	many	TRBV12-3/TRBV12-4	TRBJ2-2	TGTGCCAGCAGACTGGGGCGGAACACCGGGGAGCTGTTTTTT	CASRLGRNTGELFF
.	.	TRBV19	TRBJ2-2	TGTGCCAGTAAAGGAGGGGACACAGACACCGGGGAGCTGTTTTTT	CASKGGDTDTGELFF
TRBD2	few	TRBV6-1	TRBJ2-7	TGTGCCAGCTCGGGGGGTAGCGGGAGGAACGAGCAGTACTTC	CASSGGSGRNEQYF
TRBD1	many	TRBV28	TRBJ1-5	TGTGCCAGCAGAAGACAGGGGGACAATCAGCCCCAGCATTTT	CASRRQGDNQPQHF
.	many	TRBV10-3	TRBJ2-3	TGTGCCATCAGTGAGCAAACAGATACGCAGTATTTT	CAISEQTDTQYF
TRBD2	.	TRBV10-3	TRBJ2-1	TGTGCCATCAGTGAGTTAGCGGGAGGGGAGCAGTTCTTC	CAISELAGGEQFF
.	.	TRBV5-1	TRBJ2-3	TGCGCCAGCAAGCTCCTAGATACGCAGTATTTT	CASKLLDTQYF
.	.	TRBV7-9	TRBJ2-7	TGTGCCAGCAGCTTAGTTCCAGGGCAAGAGCAGTACTTC	CASSLVPGQEQYF
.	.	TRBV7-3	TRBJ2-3	TGTGCCAGCAGCTTGGGGACATTGAGCACAGATACGCAGTATTTT	CASSLGTLSTDTQYF
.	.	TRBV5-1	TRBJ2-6	TGCGCCAGCAGCTTTACGGGGATTGGGGCCAACGTCCTGACTTTC	CASSFTGIGANVLTF
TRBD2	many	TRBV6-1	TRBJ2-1	TGTGCCAGCCGGACCAAAACTAGCGGGGGGATGAATGAGCAGTTCTTC	CASRTKTSGGMNEQFF
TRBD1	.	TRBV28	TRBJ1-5	TGTGCCAGCAGTGAGGACAGGGAAGTCTTTGACGGACGCTATAGCAATCAGCCCCAGCATTTT	CASSEDREVFDGRYSNQPQHF
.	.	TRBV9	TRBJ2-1	TGTGCCAGCATCACTAGGCAGGGCTTATACAATGAGCAGTTCTTC	CASITRQGLYNEQFF
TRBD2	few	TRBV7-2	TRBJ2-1	TGTGCCAGCAGCCTAGCGGGGGATATCTACAATGAGCAGTTCTTC	CASSLAGDIYNEQFF
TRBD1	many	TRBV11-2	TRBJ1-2	TGTGCCAGCAGCTTAGTCGCCAGGACAGGCTATGGCTACACCTTC	CASSLVARTGYGYTF
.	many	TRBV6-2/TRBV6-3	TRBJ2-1	TGTGCCAGCAGTTACGAGGACTACTACAATGAGCAGTTCTTC	CASSYEDYYNEQFF
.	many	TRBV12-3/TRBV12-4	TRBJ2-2	TGTGCCAGCGAACCCTACGCGAACACCGGGGAGCTGTTTTTT	CASEPYANTGELFF
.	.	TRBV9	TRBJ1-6	TGTGCCAGCAGCCCACCCCTGGGACAAGAGTCGAATAATTCACCCCTCCACTTT	CASSPPLGQESNNSPLHF
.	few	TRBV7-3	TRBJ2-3	TGTGCCAGCAGCCGTAGCTTGGCGGCAGATACGCAGTATTTT	CASSRSLAADTQYF